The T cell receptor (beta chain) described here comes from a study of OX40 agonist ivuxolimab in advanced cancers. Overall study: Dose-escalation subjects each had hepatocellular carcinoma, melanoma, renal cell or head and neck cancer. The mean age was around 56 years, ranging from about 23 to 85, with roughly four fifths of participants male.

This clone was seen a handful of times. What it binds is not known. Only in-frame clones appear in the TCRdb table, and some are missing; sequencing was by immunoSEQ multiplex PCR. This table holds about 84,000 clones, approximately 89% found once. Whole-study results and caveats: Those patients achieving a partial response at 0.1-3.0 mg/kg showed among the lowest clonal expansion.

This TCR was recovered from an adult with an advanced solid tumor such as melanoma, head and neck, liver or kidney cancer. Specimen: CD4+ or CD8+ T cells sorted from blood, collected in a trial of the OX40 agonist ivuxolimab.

CDR3 sequence (DNA): TGTGCCAGCAGCGTTTCGGGGAGGAGGCAAGAGACCCAGTACTTC. Translated, it gives CASSVSGRRQETQYF. The genes are TRBV9 and TRBJ2-5; possible D gene TRBD2, 6 bases. Between the trimmed V and J ends, which lost 2 bases and 2 bases, there was a span of 13 bases. The CDR3 is 15 residues long. Germline-derived CDR1 and CDR2 are SGDLS and YYNGEE.